These 18 T cell receptor beta chains came from one sample sequenced in a study of CD8 T cells in ankylosing spondylitis. Their antigen targets remain unknown. TCRdb reprocessed the 5' RACE reads with MiXCR, giving one entry per CDR3 protein. The table has 700,000 to 850,000 distinct CDR3 sequences, approximately 12% seen once. Broader study findings: Typical of ankylosing spondylitis blood, it appeared, was a TCR beta motif of several highly homologous variants.

Input material: blood, either unsorted or a sorted T cell fraction (not recorded which). Source of these receptors: a male donor with ankylosing spondylitis.

This clonotype appeared a few times. The chain links TRBV27 to TRBJ2-4; 9 nucleotides line up with TRBD1. From germline, CDR1 is MNHEY and CDR2 SMNVEV (reference sequence). V lost 7 bases, J lost 5 bases, and 6 bases stayed unmatched. The CDR3 sequence is 14 residues long. Written as DNA, the CDR3 is TGTGCCAGCAACCCGGGACAGGGTCAAAACATTCAGTACTTC. Translating gives CASNPGQGQNIQYF.

This chain uses TRBV11-2 with TRBJ1-4; D possibly corresponds to TRBD1 (5 bases). This CDR3 region has 19 residues. The V gene lost 1 base and the J gene lost 3 bases, with 21 bases spanning the gap. Germline CDR1 and CDR2: SGHAT and FQNNGV. In DNA form, the CDR3 reads TGTGCCAGCAGCTTAGTTCCTACGGGCCGGAGGGGAGCTAATGAAAAACTGTTTTTT. It codes for CASSLVPTGRRGANEKLFF.

This sequence joins TRBV20-1 and TRBJ1-2; a weak D match, TRBD1 (5 bases). V was shortened by 2 bases and J by 7 bases, with 14 bases between the two germline ends. There are 13 residues in the CDR3. Germline lookup yields CDR1 DFQATT and CDR2 SNEGSKA (reference sequence). This CDR3 reads CSARSGGDGGYTF. CDR3 in DNA: TGCAGTGCTAGATCGGGGGGAGACGGTGGCTACACCTTC.

This clonotype was recorded at least ten times. CDR3 bases: TGCAGTGCTAGCGACAGGGTTCAGCCCCAGCATTTT. Amino acid sequence: CSASDRVQPQHF. The chain employs TRBV20-1 and TRBJ1-5; 7 bases fit TRBD1. The V segment lost 3 bases and the J segment 6 bases; nucleotides outside the gene matches: 2. Germline CDR1 reads DFQATT; CDR2 reads SNEGSKA (reference sequence). The CDR3 totals 12 residues.

This clonotype was picked up a small number of times. The chain recombines TRBV7-6 with TRBJ2-2; 9 nucleotides align to TRBD2. V lost 5 bases and J lost 4; bases outside the gene matches: 8. Per germline, CDR1 SGHVS and CDR2 FNYEAQ. The CDR3 length is 16 residues. In DNA, the CDR3 is TGTGCCAGCAGCATGGTAGCGGGAGTGAGCACCGGGGAGCTGTTTTTT. Translation: CASSMVAGVSTGELFF.

This chain joins TRBV28 and TRBJ2-1; 11 bases are shared with TRBD2. The CDR3 sequence is 15 residues long. V dropped 6 bases and J dropped 4; count of bases not matched to a gene: 5. Germline assignment: CDR1 MDHEN and CDR2 SYDVKM. CDR3: CASRTTSGRYNEQFF. CDR3 DNA: TGTGCCAGCAGGACTACTAGCGGGAGATACAATGAGCAGTTCTTC.

This clonotype was recorded many times. The genes are TRBV10-3 and TRBJ2-3, with D perhaps TRBD1 (5 bases). Germline-derived CDR1 and CDR2 are ENHRY and SYGVKD. The CDR3 contains 12 residues. Trimming removed 3 bases from V and 10 bases from J, with 11 bases in between. The CDR3 coding sequence is TGTGCCATCAGTGAAACAGGCCAATCGCAGTATTTT. It encodes CAISETGQSQYF.

The chain has TRBV10-3 and TRBJ1-5, with D possibly matching TRBD1 (6 bases). The germline V gene encodes CDR1 ENHRY and CDR2 SYGVKD. V lost 6 bases, J lost 7 bases, and 16 bases lay in between. The CDR3 runs 14 residues. The CDR3 loop reads CAISGTGFGQPQHF. The DNA for the CDR3 is TGTGCCATCAGCGGCACAGGGTTCGGCCAGCCCCAGCATTTT.

J is TRBJ2-3 and V is TRBV3-1, with TRBD2 matching 7 bases. Germline V gene sequence: CDR1 LGHDT, CDR2 YNNKEL (reference sequence). The CDR3 length is 15 residues. Trimming took 2 bases from V and 4 from J; bases not matched to a gene: 6. The CDR3 DNA reads TGTGCCAGCAGCCAACGGCGGGAGTACGCAGATACGCAGTATTTT. This gives the protein CASSQRREYADTQYF.

This rearrangement joins TRBV7-6 to TRBJ1-1; TRBD1 might be the D (5 bases). Between the trimmed V and J ends, which lost 5 bases and 4 bases, there was a span of 14 bases. The CDR3 loop spans 14 amino acids. Germline V gene sequence: CDR1 SGHVS, CDR2 FNYEAQ. The CDR3 region has the DNA TGTGCCAGCAGCCCCGGGACCTGGGGCACTGAAGCTTTCTTT. It codes for CASSPGTWGTEAFF. Using reference TRBV7-6 and TRBJ1-1 for the parts outside the CDR3, the full variable domain is GAGVSQSPRYKVTKRGQDVALRCDPISGHVSLYWYRQALGQGPEFLTYFNYEAQQDKSGLPNDRFSAERPEGSISTLTIQRTEQRDSAMYRCASSPGTWGTEAFFGQGTRLTVV.

There are many counts of this clonotype. The chain combines TRBV5-1 with TRBJ1-2; TRBD1 aligns across 7 bases. The V and J ends lost 0 bases and 4 bases, in that order; junction bases with no gene match: 6. The V gene's germline CDR1 is SGHRS and CDR2 YFSETQ. The CDR3 is 15 residues long. CDR3 nucleotide sequence: TGCGCCAGCAGCTTGGGGGTGACAGGGTCCTATGGCTACACCTTC. Amino acid sequence: CASSLGVTGSYGYTF.

This clonotype turned up a few times. The rearrangement uses TRBV29-1 and TRBJ1-2; D is perhaps TRBD1 (6 bases). Trimming stripped 4 bases from V and 6 bases from J, with 6 bases between. CDR3 length: 10 residues. Germline V lookup: CDR1 SQVTM, CDR2 ANQGSEA. The CDR3 here is CSVAGDGYTF. The CDR3 DNA is TGCAGCGTTGCAGGGGATGGCTACACCTTC.

This clonotype occurred a few times. The rearrangement uses TRBV20-1 and TRBJ1-4; D is unresolved. Germline loops: CDR1 DFQATT, CDR2 SNEGSKA (reference sequence). The CDR3 totals 11 residues. V was pared by 5 bases and J by 11 bases, with 12 bases between. The CDR3 sequence: CSALYTNKLFF. The CDR3 bases are TGCAGTGCTCTCTACACGAATAAACTGTTTTTT.

This clonotype was detected only a few times. The chain uses TRBV20-1 and TRBJ1-1; D remains unclear. V lost 1 base, J lost 6 bases, and 9 bases lay in between. CDR1 DFQATT and CDR2 SNEGSKA come from the germline V gene (reference sequence). The CDR3 has 12 amino acids. CDR3 bases: TGCAGTGCTAGAGTTCCCCCCTCTGAAGCTTTCTTT. Amino acids: CSARVPPSEAFF.

In its sample, this clonotype was seen a few times. The J gene is TRBJ1-3, the V gene TRBV5-1; no definite D call. This CDR3 region has 17 residues. The ends were cut back, 6 bases at V and 0 bases at J, with 19 bases in the middle. The V gene's germline CDR1 is SGHRS and CDR2 YFSETQ. CDR3 sequence (DNA): TGCGCCAGCACCGTTCGGCCACTTCCTACCTCTGGAAACACCATATATTTT. This sequence encodes CASTVRPLPTSGNTIYF.

This clonotype was seen ten or more times. The V and J genes are TRBV20-1 and TRBJ1-5, with a tentative D call TRBD1 (5 bases). The CDR3 consists of 12 residues. V lost 6 bases and J lost 9, with 15 bases in between. Germline V gene sequence: CDR1 DFQATT, CDR2 SNEGSKA (reference sequence). This CDR3 is CSATETDRPQHF. DNA for the CDR3: TGCAGTGCGACAGAGACGGACCGGCCCCAGCATTTT.

This chain joins TRBV6-1 and TRBJ2-7, with D possibly matching TRBD1 (8 bases). V shed 6 bases and J shed 5 bases, with 17 bases lying between them. The CDR3 is made up of 14 amino acids. Germline V lookup: CDR1 MNHNS, CDR2 SASEGT. The CDR3 DNA sequence: TGTGCCAGCAGGTCAGGGGGCGGGAGACACGAGCAGTACTTC. Encoded protein: CASRSGGGRHEQYF.

With respect to this clonotype: One junction end does not reproduce the germline sequence, and a read error may be involved. In DNA, the CDR3 is TGCGCCAGCAGCCAAGGCGGACAGGGGATCTACTTC. This gives the protein CASSQGGQGIYF. This chain links TRBV4-3 with TRBJ2-1; 9 nucleotides agree with TRBD1. This CDR3 contains 12 residues. Germline CDR1 LGHNA, CDR2 YSLEER.